These T cell receptor beta chains were read from a single sample in a study of blood T cell repertoires in COVID-19. TCRdb's table, derived via immunoSEQ multiplex PCR, lists solely in-frame clones and lacks some. In the table there are some 95,000 clones, 75% to 90% of which are singletons. The specimen sequenced was peripheral blood. These receptor sequences come from an elderly man with active or convalescent COVID-19. Each CDR3 is given with its conserved first and last residue.

V gene,J gene,CDR3 protein
TRBV7-2,TRBJ1-5,CASSQGGGRQPQHF
TRBV7-2,TRBJ2-2,CASSLAPGSIGELFF
TRBV7-9,TRBJ1-2,CASSWTGGYGYTF
TRBV7-9,TRBJ2-3,CASSQERTGAITDTQYF
TRBV11-2,TRBJ2-1,CASSSPGSGRASYNEQFF
TRBV2,TRBJ2-1,CASTGSSSYNEQFF
TRBV5-1,TRBJ2-2,CASSLDGGRAGELFF
TRBV28,TRBJ1-3,CASSGTGTQLLNSGNTIYF
TRBV7-3,TRBJ2-1,CASSITGTSLEQFF
TRBV7-2,TRBJ2-7,CASGTGQVRYEQYF
TRBV4-1,TRBJ1-5,CASSQDPRGINQPQHF
TRBV25-1,TRBJ1-4,CASSQTGTGNEKLFF
TRBV3-1/TRBV3-2,TRBJ1-1,CASTTSREAPNTEAFF
TRBV6-2/TRBV6-3,TRBJ1-2,CASSWDRVDYGYTF
TRBV30,TRBJ1-5,CAWSVQGALTNQPQHF
TRBV9,TRBJ2-5,CASSAGQVQETQYF
TRBV7-9,TRBJ2-7,CASSLGQGASHEQYF
TRBV15,TRBJ2-5,CATSRAGGRQETQYF
TRBV25-1,TRBJ1-1,CARTDRNTEAFF
TRBV28,TRBJ1-2,CASRGGGYGYTF
TRBV4-3,TRBJ2-7,CASSQDWGLGEQYF
TRBV7-2,TRBJ1-2,CASSFTPDREINYGYTF
TRBV19,TRBJ1-2,CASSTAGSGWDYGYTF
TRBV5-1,TRBJ2-1,CASSGTSGSLGEQFF
TRBV28,TRBJ2-3,CASTPTGGAYRWTQYF
TRBV6-5,TRBJ1-1,CASSFTSQGLPTEAFF
TRBV27,TRBJ1-5,CASSQNSNQPQHF